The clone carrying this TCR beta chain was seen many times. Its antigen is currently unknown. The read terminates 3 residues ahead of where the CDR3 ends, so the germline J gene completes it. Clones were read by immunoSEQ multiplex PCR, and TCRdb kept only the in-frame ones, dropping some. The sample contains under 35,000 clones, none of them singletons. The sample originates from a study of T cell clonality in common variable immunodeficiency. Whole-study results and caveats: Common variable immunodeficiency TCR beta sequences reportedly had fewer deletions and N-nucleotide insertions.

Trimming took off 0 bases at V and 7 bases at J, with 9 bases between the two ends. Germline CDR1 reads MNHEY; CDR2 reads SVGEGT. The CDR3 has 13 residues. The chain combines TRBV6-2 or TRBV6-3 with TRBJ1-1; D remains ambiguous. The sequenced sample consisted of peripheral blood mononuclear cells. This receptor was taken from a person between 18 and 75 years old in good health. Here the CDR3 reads CASSYSLGREAFF. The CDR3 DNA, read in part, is TGTGCCAGCAGTTACTCCTTAGGGCGTGAA.